This T cell receptor (beta chain) was captured in a study of control samples from healthy donors and cancer patients. The CDR3 consists of 15 residues. CDR1 is SGHRS, CDR2 YFSETQ, per germline. Trimming took 0 bases from V and 6 from J, leaving 13 bases between them. TCRdb's copy holds only in-frame clones and misses some; the assay was immunoSEQ multiplex PCR. Of about 160,000 clones in the sample, roughly 94% were seen once. J is TRBJ2-1 and V is TRBV5-1; D might be TRBD2 (5 bases). Sequenced sample: blood. The receptor was isolated from a middle-aged woman in good health. CDR3 protein: CASSLELTRSNEQFF. CDR3 nucleotides: TGCGCCAGCAGCTTGGAACTTACTAGAAGCAATGAGCAGTTCTTC.